This TCR delta chain was recorded in a study of fetal and pediatric gammadelta thymocytes (dated 2022 in TCRdb). For the wider study: Previously published data and newly generated, unpublished data were combined in the bulk gammadelta thymocyte repertoires, which were used to strengthen a single-cell study of gammadelta thymocyte development. The bulk gammadelta thymocyte repertoires combined unpublished data with previously published data (refs 27,28). To increase subject numbers and strengthen the CDR3 publicity analysis, bulk TCR repertoire data were added. In total, the bulk gammadelta thymocyte repertoire set covered ten or so subjects, made up of 7 pediatric thymus donors and 3 fetal thymus donors. General conclusions and limits of the study: Fetal gammadelta thymocyte repertoires were previously reported to be enriched for TRDV2, TRGV8 and TRGV9 usage, low N additions and public CDR3s compared with post-natal repertoires.

Regarding this clone: The antigen it recognizes is unknown. This could be a read error, since a much larger clone is one nucleotide away.

Fetal thymuses were obtained from elective pregnancy terminations performed in Singapore for socio-psychological reasons at about 14 to 22 weeks estimated gestational age. Every fetus was judged structurally normal, both by ultrasound before the termination and by gross morphological examination after the termination. For staining, thymocytes received Zombie NIR viability dye along with antibodies against CD3 (UCHT1), TCRgammadelta (11F2), TCRVgamma9 (IMMU360) and TCRVdelta2 (IMMU389). Bulk TRD and TRG CDR3 repertoires were produced separately from sorted Vgamma9Vdelta2 and nonVgamma9Vdelta2 gammadelta thymocytes taken from human fetal and pediatric thymuses. Thymic cell suspensions were prepared from fetal and post-natal thymuses as described previously. NonVgamma9Vdelta2 thymocytes were sorted as CD3+ gammadeltaTCR+ cells that did not have the Vgamma9+Vdelta2+ phenotype. Cell sorting was done on a FACS Aria III cell sorter (BD Biosciences).

The V end loses 1 base and the J end loses 3 bases, and a stretch of 6 bases separates them. As encoded in the germline V gene, CDR1 is GEAIGNYY while CDR2 is EKD. The CDR3 has 15 amino acids, counting the end cysteine and phenylalanine. Only the CDR3 region is kept as DNA, spanning 45 bases read in frame from base 1. Sequencing relied on an Illumina MiSeq. The authors' analysis ran thus. For the publicity analysis, the Vgamma9Vdelta2 and nonVgamma9Vdelta2 bulk CDR3 files from each subject were merged to form one combined repertoire per subject. Using base R and dplyr, CDR3 publicity was scored on a scale from 0 to 19 by checking each amino acid sequence across 9 single-cell datasets and around 9 bulk repertoires. TCRdb reran clone calling on the public reads with CATT; rows sharing one DNA sequence were then combined. None of the V and J calls come from the authors' own analysis; TCRdb made them. The sample table lists about 1,400 delta-chain clones, about 9.4% of them with a count of one. Around 15% of the sample goes to the ten largest clones.

The clonotype was recovered from a human fetus. The source material was non-Vgamma9Vdelta2 gamma-delta T cells from the thymus. What the cell subset or site label conveys for this sample: CD3+gammadeltaTCR+ thymocytes not co-expressing Vgamma9 and Vdelta2. The sequence is built from TRDV2 and TRDJ3; 5 matching bases give a weak D call of TRDD3. The J gene, left out of TCRdb, was set here by checking the DNA against germline. The nucleotide sequence reads TGTGCCTGTGACACGGGATTCTGGGACACCCGACAGATGTTTTTC. Its translation is CACDTGFWDTRQMFF.